The clone carrying this T cell receptor (beta chain) was found many times. The antigen is unknown. This entry belongs to a study of breast tumors, draining lymph nodes, adjacent tissues. Breast cancer patients provided tissue from their axillary draining lymph nodes. Study results and caveats: Most tumor T cells seemingly derive from lymph node, then expand in tumor.

V dropped 6 bases and J dropped 0; count of bases not matched to a gene: 5. Germline CDR1 and CDR2: ENHRY and SYGVKD. The CDR3 length is 15 residues. TCRdb reprocessed the multiplex PCR reads with MiXCR, giving one entry per CDR3 protein. The profile shows approximately 130,000 distinct CDR3 sequences, 20% to 25% of them singletons. The rearrangement uses TRBV10-3 and TRBJ2-3; 8 nucleotides line up with TRBD2. The sequence derives from a female donor with breast cancer. Some clones in this sample may be carry-over from other donors' samples. The specimen was axillary lymph node tissue. The CDR3 nucleotides read TGTGCCATCAGCGATAGCGGGGTGAGCACAGATACGCAGTATTTT. Translated, it gives CAISDSGVSTDTQYF.